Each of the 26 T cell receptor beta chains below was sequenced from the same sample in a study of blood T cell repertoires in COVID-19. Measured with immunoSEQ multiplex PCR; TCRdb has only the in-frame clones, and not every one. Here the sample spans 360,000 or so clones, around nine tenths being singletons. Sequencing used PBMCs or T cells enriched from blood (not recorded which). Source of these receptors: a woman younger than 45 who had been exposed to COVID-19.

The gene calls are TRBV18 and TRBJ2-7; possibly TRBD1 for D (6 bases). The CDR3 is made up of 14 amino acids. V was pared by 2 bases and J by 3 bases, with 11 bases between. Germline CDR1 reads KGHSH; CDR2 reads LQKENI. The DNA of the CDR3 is TGTGCCAGCTCACCATACCGGGACAACTACGAGCAGTACTTC. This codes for CASSPYRDNYEQYF.

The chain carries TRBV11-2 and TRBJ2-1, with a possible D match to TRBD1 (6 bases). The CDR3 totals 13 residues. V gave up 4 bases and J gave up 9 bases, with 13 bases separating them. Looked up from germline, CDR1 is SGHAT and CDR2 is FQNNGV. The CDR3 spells CASSSSGDREQFF. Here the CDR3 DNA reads TGTGCCAGCAGCTCATCAGGGGATCGTGAGCAGTTCTTC.

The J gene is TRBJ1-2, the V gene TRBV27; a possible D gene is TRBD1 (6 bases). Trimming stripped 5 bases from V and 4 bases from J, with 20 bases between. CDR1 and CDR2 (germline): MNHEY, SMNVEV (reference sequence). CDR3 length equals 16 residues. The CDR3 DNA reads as TGTGCCAGCAGTCTAGGCGCTCGGACAGTAGGCTATGGCTACACCTTC. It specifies CASSLGARTVGYGYTF.

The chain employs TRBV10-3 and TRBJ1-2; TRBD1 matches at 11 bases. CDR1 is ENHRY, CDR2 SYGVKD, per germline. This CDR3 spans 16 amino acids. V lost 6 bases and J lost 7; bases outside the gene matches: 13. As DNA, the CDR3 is TGTGCCATCAGCTCGGGACAGGGGGTTATCTTTCGTGGCTACACCTTC. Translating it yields CAISSGQGVIFRGYTF.

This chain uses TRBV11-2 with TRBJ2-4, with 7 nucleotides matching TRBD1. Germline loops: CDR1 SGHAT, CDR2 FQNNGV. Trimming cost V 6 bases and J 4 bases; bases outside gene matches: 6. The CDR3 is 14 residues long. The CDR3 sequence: CASSKQGSKNIQYF. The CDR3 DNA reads TGTGCCAGCAGTAAACAGGGGTCGAAAAACATTCAGTACTTC.

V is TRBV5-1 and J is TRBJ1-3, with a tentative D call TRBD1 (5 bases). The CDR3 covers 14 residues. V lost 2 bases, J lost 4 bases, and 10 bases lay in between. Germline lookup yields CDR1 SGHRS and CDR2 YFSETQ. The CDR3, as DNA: TGCGCCAGCAGCTTAGCAGGGCAAGGAAACACCATATATTTT. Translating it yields CASSLAGQGNTIYF.

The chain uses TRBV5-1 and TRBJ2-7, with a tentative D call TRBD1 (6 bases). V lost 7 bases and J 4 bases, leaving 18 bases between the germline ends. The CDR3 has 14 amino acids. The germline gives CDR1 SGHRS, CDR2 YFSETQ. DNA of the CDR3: TGCGCCAGCGGTCCTGGGACACCGAAATACGAGCAGTACTTC. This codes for CASGPGTPKYEQYF.

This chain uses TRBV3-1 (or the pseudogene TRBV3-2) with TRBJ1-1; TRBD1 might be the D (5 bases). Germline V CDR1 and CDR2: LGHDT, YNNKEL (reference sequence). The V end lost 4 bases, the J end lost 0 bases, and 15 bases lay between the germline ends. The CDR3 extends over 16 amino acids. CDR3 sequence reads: CASSPQLGGMNTEAFF. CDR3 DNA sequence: TGTGCCAGCAGCCCCCAATTGGGGGGAATGAACACTGAAGCTTTCTTT.

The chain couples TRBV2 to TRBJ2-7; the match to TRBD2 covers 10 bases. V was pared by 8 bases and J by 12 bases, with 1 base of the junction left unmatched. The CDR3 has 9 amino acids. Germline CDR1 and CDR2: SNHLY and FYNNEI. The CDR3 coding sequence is TGTGCCAGCGCTAGCGGGAGGTACTTC. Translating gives CASASGRYF.

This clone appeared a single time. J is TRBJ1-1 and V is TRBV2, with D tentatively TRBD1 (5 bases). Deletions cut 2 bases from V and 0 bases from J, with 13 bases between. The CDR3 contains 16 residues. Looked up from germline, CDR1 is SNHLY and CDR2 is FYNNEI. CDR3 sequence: CASSELPAGMNTEAFF. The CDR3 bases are TGTGCCAGCAGTGAACTCCCGGCAGGGATGAACACTGAAGCTTTCTTT.

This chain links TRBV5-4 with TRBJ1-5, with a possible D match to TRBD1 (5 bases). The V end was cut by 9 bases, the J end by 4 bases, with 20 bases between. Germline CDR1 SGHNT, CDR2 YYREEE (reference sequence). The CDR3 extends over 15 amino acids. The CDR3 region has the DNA TGTGCCACCCAGGTAGGGGCGGAACTGAATCAGCCCCAGCATTTT. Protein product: CATQVGAELNQPQHF.

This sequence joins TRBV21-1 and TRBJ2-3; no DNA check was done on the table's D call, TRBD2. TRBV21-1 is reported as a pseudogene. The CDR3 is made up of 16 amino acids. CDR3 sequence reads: CASSKAGTPLTDTQYF. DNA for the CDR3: TGTGCCAGCAGCAAAGCAGGGACTCCCCTCACAGATACGCAGTATTTT.

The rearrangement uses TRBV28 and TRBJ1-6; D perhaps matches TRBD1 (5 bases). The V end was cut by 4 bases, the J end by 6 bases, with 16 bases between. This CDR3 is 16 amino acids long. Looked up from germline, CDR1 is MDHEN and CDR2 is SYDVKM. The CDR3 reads CASSSTDLGPNSPLHF. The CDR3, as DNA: TGTGCCAGCAGTTCGACAGACTTGGGGCCTAATTCACCCCTCCACTTT.

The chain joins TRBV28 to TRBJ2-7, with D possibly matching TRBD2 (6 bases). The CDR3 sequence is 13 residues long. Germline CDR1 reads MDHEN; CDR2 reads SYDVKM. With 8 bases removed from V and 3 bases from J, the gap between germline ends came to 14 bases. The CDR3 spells CASSLGGYYEQYF. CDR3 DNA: TGTGCCAGCTCTTTAGGAGGGTACTACGAGCAGTACTTC.

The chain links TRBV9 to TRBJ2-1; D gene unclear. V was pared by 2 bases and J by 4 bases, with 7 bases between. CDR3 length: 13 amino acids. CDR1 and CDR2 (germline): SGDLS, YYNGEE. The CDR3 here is CASSVQTYNEQFF. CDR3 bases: TGTGCCAGCAGCGTCCAGACTTACAATGAGCAGTTCTTC. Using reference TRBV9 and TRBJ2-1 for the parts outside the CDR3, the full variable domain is DSGVTQTPKHLITATGQRVTLRCSPRSGDLSVYWYQQSLDQGLQFLIQYYNGEERAKGNILERFSAQQFPDLHSELNLSSLELGDSALYFCASSVQTYNEQFFGPGTRLTVL.

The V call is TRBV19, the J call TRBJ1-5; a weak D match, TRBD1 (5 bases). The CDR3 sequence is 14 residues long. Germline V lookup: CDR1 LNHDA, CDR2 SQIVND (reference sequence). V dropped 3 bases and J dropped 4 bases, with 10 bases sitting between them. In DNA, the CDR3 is TGTGCCAGTAGTATTGACAGCTGGAATCAGCCCCAGCATTTT. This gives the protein CASSIDSWNQPQHF.

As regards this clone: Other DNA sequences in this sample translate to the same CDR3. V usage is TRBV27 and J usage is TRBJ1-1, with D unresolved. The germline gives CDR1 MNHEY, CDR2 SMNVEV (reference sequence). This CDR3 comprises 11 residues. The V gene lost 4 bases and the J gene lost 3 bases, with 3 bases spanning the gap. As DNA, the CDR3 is TGTGCCAGCAGTTCGTACACTGAAGCTTTCTTT. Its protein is CASSSYTEAFF.

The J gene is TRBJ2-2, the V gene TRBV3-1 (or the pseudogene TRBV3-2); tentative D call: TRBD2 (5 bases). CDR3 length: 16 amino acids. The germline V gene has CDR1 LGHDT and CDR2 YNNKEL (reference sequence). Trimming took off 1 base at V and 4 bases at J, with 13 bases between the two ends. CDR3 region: CASSQGTEILTGELFF. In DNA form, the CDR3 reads TGTGCCAGCAGCCAAGGGACTGAGATCCTCACCGGGGAGCTGTTTTTT.

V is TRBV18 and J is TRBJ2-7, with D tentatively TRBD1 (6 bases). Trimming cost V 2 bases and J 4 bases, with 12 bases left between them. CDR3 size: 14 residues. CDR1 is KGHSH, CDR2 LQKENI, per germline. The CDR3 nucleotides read TGTGCCAGCTCACCAGAAGGACAGAGTTACGAGCAGTACTTC. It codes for CASSPEGQSYEQYF. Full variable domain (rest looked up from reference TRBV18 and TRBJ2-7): NAGVMQNPRHLVRRRGQEARLRCSPMKGHSHVYWYRQLPEEGLKFMVYLQKENIIDESGMPKERFSAEFPKEGPSILRIQQVVRGDSAAYFCASSPEGQSYEQYFGPGTRLTVT.

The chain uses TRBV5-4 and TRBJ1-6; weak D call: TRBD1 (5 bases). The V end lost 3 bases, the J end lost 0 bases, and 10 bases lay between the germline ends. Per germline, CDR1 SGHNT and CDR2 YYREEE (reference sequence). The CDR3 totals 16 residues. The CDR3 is CASSSRGGSYNSPLHF. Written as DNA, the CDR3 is TGTGCCAGCAGCTCCCGGGGGGGCTCCTATAATTCACCCCTCCACTTT. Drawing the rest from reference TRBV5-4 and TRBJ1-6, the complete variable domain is ETGVTQSPTHLIKTRGQQVTLRCSSQSGHNTVSWYQQALGQGPQFIFQYYREEENGRGNFPPRFSGLQFPNYSSELNVNALELDDSALYLCASSSRGGSYNSPLHFGNGTRLTVT.

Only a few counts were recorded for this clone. CDR3 nucleotide sequence: TGTGCCATCAGTGACGGGAGAGACACCGGGGAGCTGTTTTTT. Translating gives CAISDGRDTGELFF. The genes are TRBV10-3 and TRBJ2-2; maybe TRBD2 (6 bases). The CDR3 has 14 amino acids. V lost 3 bases, J lost 3 bases, and 8 bases lay in between. Looked up from germline, CDR1 is ENHRY and CDR2 is SYGVKD.

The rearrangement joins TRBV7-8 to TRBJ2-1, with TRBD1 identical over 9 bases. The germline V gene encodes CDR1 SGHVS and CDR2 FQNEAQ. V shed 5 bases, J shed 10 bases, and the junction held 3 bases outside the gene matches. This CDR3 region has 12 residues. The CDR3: CASSRGTGEQFF. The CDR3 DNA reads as TGTGCCAGCAGCCGTGGGACAGGGGAGCAGTTCTTC.

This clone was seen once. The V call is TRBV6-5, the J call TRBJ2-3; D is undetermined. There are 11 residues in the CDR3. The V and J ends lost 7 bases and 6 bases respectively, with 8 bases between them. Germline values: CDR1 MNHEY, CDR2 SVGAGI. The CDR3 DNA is TGTGCCAGCACTTCGGTCGATACGCAGTATTTT. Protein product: CASTSVDTQYF.

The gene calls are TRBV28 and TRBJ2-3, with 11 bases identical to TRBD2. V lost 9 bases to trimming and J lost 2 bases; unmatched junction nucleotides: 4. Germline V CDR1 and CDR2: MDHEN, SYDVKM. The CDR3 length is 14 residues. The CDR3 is CASISGRVTDTQYF. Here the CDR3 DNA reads TGTGCCAGTATTAGCGGGAGGGTCACAGATACGCAGTATTTT. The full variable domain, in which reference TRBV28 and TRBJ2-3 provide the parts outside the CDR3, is DVKVTQSSRYLVKRTGEKVFLECVQDMDHENMFWYRQDPGLGLRLIYFSYDVKMKEKGDIPEGYSVSREKKERFSLILESASTNQTSMYLCASISGRVTDTQYFGPGTRLTVL.

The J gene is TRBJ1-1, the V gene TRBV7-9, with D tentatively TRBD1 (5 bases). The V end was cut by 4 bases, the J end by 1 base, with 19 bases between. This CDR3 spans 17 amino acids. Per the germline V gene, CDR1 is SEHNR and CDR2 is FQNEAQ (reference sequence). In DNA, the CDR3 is TGTGCCAGCAGCTCCCCCGGGACTGCAACTAAGAACACTGAAGCTTTCTTT. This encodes CASSSPGTATKNTEAFF.

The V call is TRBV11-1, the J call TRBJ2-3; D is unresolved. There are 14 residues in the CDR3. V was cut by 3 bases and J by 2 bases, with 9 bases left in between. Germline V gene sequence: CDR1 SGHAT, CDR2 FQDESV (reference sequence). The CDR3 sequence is CASSLGTFTDTQYF. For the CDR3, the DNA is TGTGCCAGCAGCTTGGGCACGTTCACAGATACGCAGTATTTT.